These 22 T cell receptor beta chains originate from one sample sequenced in a study of Graves' ophthalmopathy and Graves' hyperthyroidism. TCR beta CDR3 regions were amplified from RNA transcripts. RT-PCR with HTBI primers came first, then second-round multiplex PCR. A single record per CDR3 protein comes from TCRdb applying MiXCR to the multiplex PCR reads. The sample carries some 350,000 distinct CDR3 sequences, about a sixth recorded once. Sequenced: peripheral blood. Receptors originate from an adult woman with stable Graves' hyperthyroidism.

The chain uses TRBV7-8 and TRBJ2-5; D tentatively reads TRBD1 or TRBD2 (6 bases each). Per the germline V gene, CDR1 is SGHVS and CDR2 is FQNEAQ. The germline V and J ends were trimmed by 6 bases and 4 bases, with 24 bases remaining between them. The CDR3 runs to 17 residues. As DNA, the CDR3 is TGTGCCAGCAGGGGATCCAGGGTGGGGGGCCCTTCAGAGACCCAGTACTTC. It is translated as CASRGSRVGGPSETQYF.

Many counts were recorded for this clonotype. The V gene is TRBV12-3 or TRBV12-4, the J gene TRBJ1-5; D might be TRBD1 (6 bases). The ends were cut back, 3 bases at V and 5 bases at J, with 17 bases in the middle. This CDR3 has 16 residues. The DNA of the CDR3 is TGTGCCAGCAGTTTGGATGGGACGGGGGCGCATCAGCCCCAGCATTTT. Amino acid sequence: CASSLDGTGAHQPQHF.

This clonotype was seen many times. J is TRBJ2-5 and V is TRBV7-2; possibly TRBD2 for D (6 bases). The length of the CDR3 is 15 residues. CDR1 SGHTA and CDR2 FQGNSA come from the germline V gene. Trimming removed 3 bases from V and 2 bases from J, with 13 bases in between. CDR3 loop: CASSFVAAGQETQYF. DNA for the CDR3: TGTGCCAGCAGCTTCGTAGCGGCGGGACAAGAGACCCAGTACTTC. The whole variable domain, remainder taken from reference TRBV7-2 and TRBJ2-5, is GAGVSQSPSNKVTEKGKDVELRCDPISGHTALYWYRQSLGQGLEFLIYFQGNSAPDKSGLPSDRFSAERTGGSVSTLTIQRTQQEDSAVYLCASSFVAAGQETQYFGPGTRLLVL.

CDR3 sequence reads: CASSLEQAGELFF. Here the CDR3 DNA reads TGCGCCAGCAGCTTGGAGCAGGCCGGGGAGCTGTTTTTT. This chain links TRBV5-1 with TRBJ2-2; no firm D call. Trimming took off 0 bases at V and 6 bases at J, with 6 bases between the two ends. CDR1 is SGHRS, CDR2 YFSETQ, per germline. The CDR3 has 13 amino acids.

Many counts were recorded for this clonotype. This chain connects TRBV5-1 to TRBJ2-7; TRBD1 might be the D (6 bases). V was cut by 1 base and J by 0 bases, with 11 bases left in between. Germline V gives CDR1 SGHRS, CDR2 YFSETQ. This CDR3 has 15 amino acids. In DNA, the CDR3 is TGCGCCAGCAGCTTGCATCCGGACAGCTCCTACGAGCAGTACTTC. It yields the protein CASSLHPDSSYEQYF.

This clonotype appeared a few times. V and J are TRBV29-1 and TRBJ2-7; 10 nucleotides align to TRBD2. Germline V CDR1 and CDR2: SQVTM, ANQGSEA. J lost 4 bases, V lost 4 bases, and 4 bases had no gene match. The CDR3 is made up of 13 amino acids. The CDR3 region is CSVGASGSYEQYF. The CDR3 DNA sequence: TGCAGCGTTGGGGCTAGCGGGAGTTACGAGCAGTACTTC.

This clonotype came up many times. The chain uses TRBV4-3 and TRBJ2-2; no reliable D call. Germline V gives CDR1 LGHNA, CDR2 YSLEER. Between the trimmed V and J ends, which lost 1 base and 7 bases, there was a span of 10 bases. The CDR3 contains 14 residues. CDR3 loop: CASSQGPLGGELFF. CDR3 in DNA: TGCGCCAGCAGCCAAGGGCCCCTCGGCGGGGAGCTGTTTTTT.

The table lists this clonotype with a count of one. This likely came from a read error, as a far larger clone is one base away. The chain carries TRBV4-3 and TRBJ2-7; D unresolved. Trimming shortened V by 1 base and J by 4 bases, and 8 bases separated the two germline ends. The germline CDR1 and CDR2 sequences are LGHNA and YSLEER. CDR3 length: 13 amino acids. The CDR3 DNA is TGCGCCAGCAGCCAAGTTGTGGGGTACGAGCAGTACTTC. Protein sequence: CASSQVVGYEQYF.

The table lists this clonotype with many counts. The chain is built from TRBV2 and TRBJ1-1, with D hard to call. Deletions cut 6 bases from V and 1 base from J, with 6 bases between. The CDR3 runs 12 residues. CDR1 and CDR2 (germline): SNHLY, FYNNEI. The CDR3 nucleotides read TGTGCCAGCAGGGCAAAGAACACTGAAGCTTTCTTT. This gives the protein CASRAKNTEAFF.

This clonotype showed up many times. The chain uses TRBV6-1 and TRBJ2-7; D possibly uses TRBD1 or TRBD2 (5 bases each). V gave up 6 bases and J gave up 2 bases, with 11 bases separating them. Germline V gene lookup returns CDR1 MNHNS and CDR2 SASEGT. The CDR3 covers 13 residues. CDR3 sequence: CASSRDPTYEQYF. In nucleotides, the CDR3 is TGTGCCAGCAGCCGGGACCCCACCTACGAGCAGTACTTC.

In its sample, this clonotype was seen many times. V usage is TRBV6-5 and J usage is TRBJ1-5; D gene unclear. Germline V gene sequence: CDR1 MNHEY, CDR2 SVGAGI. This CDR3 contains 14 residues. V gave up 4 bases and J gave up 1 base, with 8 bases separating them. The CDR3 sequence: CASSFSKSNQPQHF. CDR3 nucleotide sequence: TGTGCCAGCAGTTTTAGTAAGAGCAATCAGCCCCAGCATTTT.

In this sample, this clonotype turned up many times. The V and J genes are TRBV20-1 and TRBJ2-5, with D perhaps matching TRBD2 (6 bases). Trimming shortened V by 4 bases and J by 6 bases, and 33 bases separated the two germline ends. The CDR3 extends over 19 amino acids. Germline V lookup: CDR1 DFQATT, CDR2 SNEGSKA (reference sequence). This CDR3 reads CSANPRPGVRPRILKTQYF. The CDR3, as DNA: TGCAGTGCTAATCCCCGACCGGGAGTGCGCCCCCGGATTTTAAAGACCCAGTACTTC.

The table lists this clonotype with a few counts. The chain joins TRBV3-1 to TRBJ2-7, with 9 bases aligning to TRBD2. The CDR3 spans 17 residues. J gave up 3 bases and V 5 bases, and 14 bases lay outside the gene matches. CDR1 LGHDT and CDR2 YNNKEL come from the germline V gene (reference sequence). This CDR3 is CASSSRHVAGDFYEQYF. The DNA for the CDR3 is TGTGCCAGCAGCTCTCGCCACGTAGCGGGAGATTTCTACGAGCAGTACTTC.

This clonotype has ten or more counts. The V and J genes are TRBV7-2 and TRBJ2-2, with D possibly TRBD2 on 5 matching bases. V was clipped by 3 bases and J by 0 bases, with 8 bases between them. This CDR3 spans 15 amino acids. Germline-derived CDR1 and CDR2 are SGHTA and FQGNSA. The CDR3 DNA follows: TGTGCCAGCAGCTTTTTCGGGACGAACACCGGGGAGCTGTTTTTT. Translation: CASSFFGTNTGELFF.

Ten or more counts support this clonotype. The J gene is TRBJ2-5, the V gene TRBV12-3 or TRBV12-4, with D hard to call. Deletions cut 5 bases from V and 3 bases from J, with 10 bases between. The length of the CDR3 is 13 residues. DNA of the CDR3: TGTGCCAGCAGTAGGACGGTGAAAGAGACCCAGTACTTC. It specifies CASSRTVKETQYF.

This clonotype was counted only a few times. V usage is TRBV9 and J usage is TRBJ2-2, with TRBD2 identical over 10 bases. The CDR3 contains 17 residues. V shed 3 bases, J shed 0 bases, and the junction held 5 bases outside the gene matches. Germline CDR1 and CDR2: SGDLS and YYNGEE. CDR3 loop: CASSDPSGGPNTGELFF. CDR3 coding DNA: TGTGCCAGCAGCGACCCTAGCGGGGGCCCGAACACCGGGGAGCTGTTTTTT.

In this sample, this clonotype turned up many times. V gene TRBV12-3 or TRBV12-4 combines with J gene TRBJ2-2; unclear D gene. This CDR3 is 14 amino acids long. V lost 2 bases and J 4 bases, leaving 8 bases between the germline ends. This CDR3 reads CASSLLTITGELFF. CDR3 in DNA: TGTGCCAGCAGTTTATTGACAATCACCGGGGAGCTGTTTTTT.

This clonotype came up many times. V is TRBV4-3 and J is TRBJ2-5; D is unresolved. CDR1 is LGHNA and CDR2 is YSLEER in the germline V gene. V lost 3 bases and J lost 0, with 5 bases in between. This CDR3 has 13 residues. CDR3: CASSQDHQETQYF. DNA of the CDR3: TGCGCCAGCAGCCAGGATCACCAAGAGACCCAGTACTTC.

There are many counts of this clonotype. The V gene is TRBV18, the J gene TRBJ2-5; D not resolved. V lost 3 bases, J lost 0 bases, and 5 bases lay in between. This CDR3 comprises 13 residues. Germline V gene sequence: CDR1 KGHSH, CDR2 LQKENI. CDR3 bases: TGTGCCAGCTCACCGCCCAACCAAGAGACCCAGTACTTC. Amino acids: CASSPPNQETQYF.

This clonotype has a handful of counts. The chain uses TRBV6-1 and TRBJ2-5; D unclear. The V end was cut by 7 bases, the J end by 2 bases, with 17 bases between. The CDR3 is 15 amino acids. Germline loops: CDR1 MNHNS, CDR2 SASEGT. CDR3 region: CASTGADRVQETQYF. The DNA of the CDR3 is TGTGCCAGCACAGGTGCTGACCGGGTTCAAGAGACCCAGTACTTC.

This chain links TRBV12-3 or TRBV12-4 with TRBJ2-2; TRBD1 matches at 7 bases. The CDR3 extends over 16 amino acids. Trimming removed 7 bases from V and 4 bases from J; junction bases left unmatched: 12. CDR3 bases: TGTGCCAGCAACCCGGGACAGATCTTCTCCACCGGGGAGCTGTTTTTT. This gives the protein CASNPGQIFSTGELFF.

This clonotype was counted at least ten times. V and J are TRBV7-2 and TRBJ1-1, with D maybe TRBD1 (5 bases). Between the trimmed V and J ends, which lost 1 base and 4 bases, there was a span of 10 bases. CDR1 and CDR2 from the germline V gene are SGHTA and FQGNSA. This CDR3 is built from 14 residues. In DNA form, the CDR3 reads TGTGCCAGCAGCTTAGAGTCAGGGCCCACTGAAGCTTTCTTT. Translating gives CASSLESGPTEAFF. The full variable domain, with the rest looked up from reference TRBV7-2 and TRBJ1-1, is GAGVSQSPSNKVTEKGKDVELRCDPISGHTALYWYRQSLGQGLEFLIYFQGNSAPDKSGLPSDRFSAERTGGSVSTLTIQRTQQEDSAVYLCASSLESGPTEAFFGQGTRLTVV.